Shown below are 28 T cell receptor beta chains from a single sample sequenced in a study of identical twins. TCRdb passed the 5' RACE reads through MiXCR, listing each CDR3 protein once. The sample consists of 1.5 million or so distinct CDR3 sequences, around 33% of them appearing once. The sample taken for sequencing was cord blood. The receptors shown here come from a newborn girl in good health.

The rearrangement uses TRBV2 and TRBJ2-1, with 9 bases identical to TRBD2. The CDR3 has 14 amino acids. V shed 1 base and J 6 bases; nucleotides not matched to a gene: 1. Germline loops: CDR1 SNHLY, CDR2 FYNNEI. The CDR3 sequence is CASSEGSGGNEQFF. The CDR3 DNA sequence: TGTGCCAGCAGTGAAGGTAGCGGGGGCAATGAGCAGTTCTTC.

This chain connects TRBV7-2 to TRBJ2-7, with D possibly TRBD2 on 6 matching bases. The CDR3 loop spans 14 amino acids. V lost 2 bases, J lost 3 bases, and 11 bases lay in between. Germline V gene sequence: CDR1 SGHTA, CDR2 FQGNSA. The CDR3 nucleotides are TGTGCCAGCAGCTTAATACGGGAGTACTACGAGCAGTACTTC. This codes for CASSLIREYYEQYF.

The chain recombines TRBV24-1 with TRBJ2-1; no clear D. Germline CDR1 is KGHDR and CDR2 is SFDVKD. There are 13 residues in the CDR3. Trimming pared 4 bases from V and 9 bases from J, leaving 12 bases between. The CDR3 loop is CATSEGSHSEQFF. For the CDR3, the DNA is TGTGCCACCAGTGAGGGCTCCCACAGTGAGCAGTTCTTC.

In its sample, this clonotype was seen a few times. The DNA for the CDR3 is TGCAGTGCTAGAGTAACTAGCGGGGGGGCCGGAGATACGCAGTATTTT. Encoded protein: CSARVTSGGAGDTQYF. The gene calls are TRBV20-1 and TRBJ2-3, with 13 bases aligning to TRBD2. This CDR3 is 16 amino acids long. V shed 1 base, J shed 5 bases, and the junction held 6 bases outside the gene matches. The V gene's germline CDR1 is DFQATT and CDR2 SNEGSKA (reference sequence).

Only a few counts were recorded for this clonotype. The chain carries TRBV28 and TRBJ2-1; possibly TRBD2 for D (6 bases). Trimming removed 5 bases from V and 3 bases from J, with 26 bases in between. Germline V gene data show CDR1 as MDHEN and CDR2 as SYDVKM. This CDR3 contains 19 residues. CDR3 amino acids: CASSPHRFETRGYYNEQFF. CDR3 nucleotide sequence: TGTGCCAGCAGTCCCCATCGCTTTGAGACTAGGGGTTACTACAATGAGCAGTTCTTC.

The chain uses TRBV10-3 and TRBJ2-2; a weak D match, TRBD1 (5 bases). In germline, CDR1 is ENHRY, CDR2 SYGVKD. The CDR3 consists of 12 residues. The V gene lost 2 bases and the J gene lost 13 bases, with 11 bases spanning the gap. The chain's CDR3 is CAISEPQGRLFF. CDR3 in DNA: TGTGCCATCAGTGAGCCCCAGGGTAGGCTGTTTTTT.

In its sample, this clonotype was seen many times. The rearrangement joins TRBV5-1 to TRBJ2-5; TRBD1 agrees at 8 bases. From germline, CDR1 is SGHRS and CDR2 YFSETQ. The CDR3 consists of 13 residues. V shed 3 bases, J shed 4 bases, and the junction held 2 bases outside the gene matches. CDR3 protein: CASSSTGAETQYF. The CDR3 nucleotides read TGCGCCAGCAGCTCGACAGGGGCAGAGACCCAGTACTTC.

About this clonotype: One junction end disagrees with the germline gene, perhaps due to a read error. This sequence joins TRBV20-1 and TRBJ2-7; D gene ambiguous. The CDR3 has 15 residues. The V gene's germline CDR1 is DFQATT and CDR2 SNEGSKA (reference sequence). Here the CDR3 DNA reads TGTAGTGCTTATAGCCCGAGACTGGGCCTCTACGAGCAGTACTTC. Its translation: CSAYSPRLGLYEQYF.

This chain uses TRBV12-3 or TRBV12-4 with TRBJ1-6; D call uncertain. The CDR3 is 13 amino acids. V gave up 1 base and J gave up 9 bases, with 7 bases separating them. CDR3 residues: CASSLGRLSPLHF. The CDR3 nucleotides read TGTGCCAGCAGTTTAGGACGGCTTTCACCCCTCCACTTT.

The gene calls are TRBV30 and TRBJ1-1; D remains ambiguous. Per the germline V gene, CDR1 is GTSNPN and CDR2 is SVGIG (reference sequence). Trimming took 3 bases from V and 5 from J, leaving 19 bases between them. The CDR3 is made up of 15 amino acids. CDR3 sequence reads: CAWRGWSSPSTEAFF. The CDR3 DNA follows: TGTGCCTGGAGAGGTTGGAGTTCCCCCTCGACTGAAGCTTTCTTT. The full variable domain, completed using reference TRBV30 and TRBJ1-1, is SQTIHQWPATLVQPVGSPLSLECTVEGTSNPNLYWYRQAAGRGLQLLFYSVGIGQISSEVPQNLSASRPQDRQFILSSKKLLLSDSGFYLCAWRGWSSPSTEAFFGQGTRLTVV.

J is TRBJ1-1 and V is TRBV3-1, with D hard to call. This CDR3 region has 13 residues. The V end lost 7 bases, the J end lost 9 bases, and 18 bases lay between the germline ends. The germline V gene encodes CDR1 LGHDT and CDR2 YNNKEL (reference sequence). The CDR3 is CASIGLARGQAFF. CDR3 coding DNA: TGTGCCAGCATAGGCCTAGCCAGAGGTCAAGCTTTCTTT.

A few counts support this clonotype. The chain is built from TRBV3-1 and TRBJ2-5; TRBD1 matches 7 bases. The CDR3 length is 15 residues. V was clipped by 4 bases and J by 4 bases; unmatched bases: 9. Germline V lookup: CDR1 LGHDT, CDR2 YNNKEL (reference sequence). The CDR3 sequence is CASSRGSTGRETQYF. CDR3 DNA sequence: TGTGCCAGCAGCCGGGGATCGACAGGGCGAGAGACCCAGTACTTC.

Comments on this clonotype: A single base separates this from a much larger clone, so it may be a read error. V is TRBV11-2 and J is TRBJ2-1, with D possibly TRBD2 on 7 matching bases. Trimming took 4 bases from V and 8 from J, leaving 21 bases between them. The germline gives CDR1 SGHAT, CDR2 FQNNGV. The CDR3 length is 16 residues. This CDR3 is CASSSPGAGVLHEQFF. In DNA form, the CDR3 reads TGTGCCAGCAGCTCCCCGGGGGCGGGAGTTTTGCATGAGCAGTTCTTC.

This clonotype was seen only a few times. The chain has TRBV20-1 and TRBJ2-5; 7 positions agree with TRBD1. With the DNA end fitting TRBJ2-7 better, the J assignment may be wrong. Germline loops: CDR1 DFQATT, CDR2 SNEGSKA (reference sequence). The CDR3 covers 14 residues. The CDR3 DNA is TGCAGTGCTACAAGGAACAGGGGAAAGAACGAGCAGTACTTC. Translation gives CSATRNRGKNEQYF.

V is TRBV30 and J is TRBJ2-1; D is undetermined. The V end was cut by 0 bases, the J end by 9 bases, with 9 bases between. CDR1 is GTSNPN and CDR2 is SVGIG in the germline V gene (reference sequence). This CDR3 comprises 12 residues. CDR3 residues: CAWSVSGVEQFF. CDR3 DNA sequence: TGTGCCTGGAGTGTATCGGGTGTTGAGCAGTTCTTC.

V gene TRBV5-1 combines with J gene TRBJ2-3; 10 bases map to TRBD2. Looked up from germline, CDR1 is SGHRS and CDR2 is YFSETQ. This CDR3 spans 19 amino acids. The ends lost 0 bases at V and 3 bases at J; junction bases unmatched: 13. The CDR3 loop reads CASSLASASGSIWTDTQYF. The CDR3 DNA follows: TGCGCCAGCAGCTTGGCCTCGGCTAGCGGGAGTATTTGGACAGATACGCAGTATTTT.

In this sample, this clonotype turned up a few times. The chain carries TRBV29-1 and TRBJ2-3, with D maybe TRBD1 (5 bases). V gave up 1 base and J gave up 2 bases, with 19 bases separating them. The CDR3 length is 17 residues. Germline CDR1 SQVTM, CDR2 ANQGSEA. In DNA, the CDR3 is TGCAGCGTTGAAGGCTGGTCAGGGCGATCCTCCACAGATACGCAGTATTTT. Protein: CSVEGWSGRSSTDTQYF.

A few counts support this clonotype. V usage is TRBV10-3 and J usage is TRBJ1-5; possibly TRBD1 for D (5 bases). The CDR3 covers 14 residues. The V gene's germline CDR1 is ENHRY and CDR2 SYGVKD. V was pared by 2 bases and J by 4 bases, with 9 bases between. Here the CDR3 reads CAISERGLNQPQHF. CDR3 bases: TGTGCCATCAGTGAGAGGGGCCTTAATCAGCCCCAGCATTTT.

The V and J genes are TRBV20-1 and TRBJ2-7; 7 bases match TRBD2. J lost 3 bases, V lost 1 base, and 9 bases had no gene match. The germline V gene has CDR1 DFQATT and CDR2 SNEGSKA (reference sequence). CDR3 length: 15 residues. The CDR3 region has the DNA TGCAGTGCTAGAGGGGCTAGCGGACTCTTCTACGAGCAGTACTTC. Translation: CSARGASGLFYEQYF.

V is TRBV3-1 and J is TRBJ1-2; D is possibly TRBD1 (6 bases). Germline assignment: CDR1 LGHDT and CDR2 YNNKEL (reference sequence). The length of the CDR3 is 15 residues. V was shortened by 1 base and J by 4 bases, with 13 bases between the two germline ends. The CDR3, as DNA: TGTGCCAGCAGCCAAGCGGCGGGGGCCTTCTATGGCTACACCTTC. This translates into CASSQAAGAFYGYTF.

The rearrangement joins TRBV6-1 to TRBJ1-1, with D possibly being TRBD1 (6 bases). V dropped 5 bases and J dropped 1 base, with 23 bases sitting between them. Germline lookup yields CDR1 MNHNS and CDR2 SASEGT. This CDR3 is 18 amino acids long. CDR3 nucleotide sequence: TGTGCCAGCAGTAGAAGCCGGGGAGGGGGTTACCGGAACACTGAAGCTTTCTTT. Residues: CASSRSRGGGYRNTEAFF.

This clonotype was observed a handful of times. The chain combines TRBV10-3 with TRBJ2-2; weak D call: TRBD1 (5 bases). Trimming left V 8 bases short and J 0 bases short, with 16 bases between. The CDR3 contains 16 residues. CDR1 is ENHRY, CDR2 SYGVKD, per germline. CDR3 region: CAIARGALPNTGELFF. The CDR3 DNA reads TGTGCCATCGCCCGTGGGGCCTTACCGAACACCGGGGAGCTGTTTTTT.

A few counts support this clonotype. This sequence joins TRBV20-1 and TRBJ2-5; D not certain. Germline V gene lookup returns CDR1 DFQATT and CDR2 SNEGSKA (reference sequence). V lost 0 bases and J lost 1, with 9 bases in between. The CDR3 runs to 14 residues. The CDR3 bases are TGCAGTGCTAGAGATCTGGCTCTCCAAGAGACCCAGTACTTC. Translated: CSARDLALQETQYF.

Comment on this clonotype: Sequence at one end of the junction differs from germline and may be a read error. The V and J genes are TRBV5-5 and TRBJ1-2; D uncertain. Germline V lookup: CDR1 SGHKS, CDR2 YYEKEE (reference sequence). This CDR3 comprises 16 residues. CDR3 bases: TGTGCCAGCAGCTTGGCAGGCACCTCACGTAACTATGGTTACACCTTC. This encodes CASSLAGTSRNYGYTF.

This chain joins TRBV25-1 and TRBJ1-1; the match to TRBD1 covers 7 bases. Germline CDR1 MGHDK, CDR2 SYGVNS. With V trimmed by 4 bases and J by 11 bases, 7 bases remained unmatched. This CDR3 comprises 12 residues. The CDR3 DNA reads TGTGCCAGCAGTGGAAACGGCAGGGGGGCTTTCTTT. This encodes CASSGNGRGAFF.

The chain's CDR3 is CASSPWNTQYF. The CDR3 region has the DNA TGTGCCAGCAGCCCATGGAATACGCAGTATTTT. The V gene is TRBV11-2, the J gene TRBJ2-3; D call uncertain. The CDR3 covers 11 residues. The germline CDR1 and CDR2 sequences are SGHAT and FQNNGV. With 5 bases removed from V and 7 bases from J, the gap between germline ends came to 7 bases.

The chain links TRBV20-1 to TRBJ1-3; 7 positions match TRBD1. V lost 5 bases to trimming and J lost 4 bases; unmatched junction nucleotides: 14. This CDR3 is 16 amino acids long. CDR1 is DFQATT and CDR2 is SNEGSKA in the germline V gene (reference sequence). The DNA of the CDR3 is TGCAGTGCTTTAGTCCGTCGACAGGGCGCCGGAAACACCATATATTTT. Amino acids: CSALVRRQGAGNTIYF.

This clonotype was detected many times. The chain joins TRBV5-5 to TRBJ1-5; unclear D gene. This CDR3 contains 16 residues. Germline loops: CDR1 SGHKS, CDR2 YYEKEE (reference sequence). The V end lost 0 bases, the J end lost 0 bases, and 10 bases lay between the germline ends. CDR3 DNA: TGTGCCAGCAGCTTGGGAGTGGGGTATAGCAATCAGCCCCAGCATTTT. Its protein product is CASSLGVGYSNQPQHF.